The clone carrying this T cell receptor (beta chain) appeared a few times. This CDR3 contains 15 residues. Germline lookup yields CDR1 SGHRS and CDR2 YFSETQ. Trimming pared 4 bases from V and 7 bases from J, leaving 20 bases between. The data derive from a study of T-cell reconstitution after alpha-beta-depleted transplantation in children. Unique molecular identifiers were incorporated when the TCRbeta library was constructed. TCRdb redid the calling of the PCR reads with MiXCR, one entry per CDR3 protein. Counted here are 350,000 to 450,000 distinct CDR3 sequences, less than 15% occurring once; the ten biggest clones make up approximately 4.3%.

The chain recombines TRBV5-1 with TRBJ2-5; D is tentatively TRBD1 or TRBD2 (5 bases each). The source was PBMCs, collected from the stem cell graft. The receptor was isolated from a human donor who donated a stem cell graft to a child with Fanconi anemia. CDR3 sequence: CASSGPGRGMGTQYF. The CDR3 bases are TGCGCCAGCAGCGGCCCGGGACGGGGAATGGGGACCCAGTACTTC.